This T cell receptor beta chain was captured in a study of regulatory T cells in long-lasting Graves disease. Through Arm-PCR of CDR3 regions and iRepertoire HTBI primers, TCR beta libraries were built. TCRdb recomputed calls from the multiplex PCR reads with MiXCR, one row per CDR3 protein. This repertoire shows around 420,000 distinct CDR3 sequences, about 16% found once; its top ten account for approximately 22%. Trimming took 6 bases from V and 3 from J, leaving 15 bases between them. The CDR3 loop spans 16 amino acids. CDR1 MNHEY and CDR2 SVGEGT come from the germline V gene. The time point denotes: newly diagnosed GD, antithyroid drugs for less than 3 months. Isolated PBMC RNA provided the starting material for the TCR library.

The sequence was collected from a female donor with Graves disease. This specimen consisted of peripheral blood mononuclear cells (PBMCs), obtained at new diagnosis, from a patient treated with antithyroid drugs. The chain is built from TRBV6-2 or TRBV6-3 and TRBJ2-6; perhaps D is TRBD1 or TRBD2 (6 bases each). CDR3 DNA sequence: TGTGCCAGCAGCAGAGCAGGGGAGGATGGGGCCAACGTCCTGACTTTC. Protein: CASSRAGEDGANVLTF.